These 14 T cell receptor beta chains share one sample of origin, sequenced in a study of T cell responses to AZD1222 COVID-19 vaccine. The protocol was immunoSEQ multiplex PCR, while the TCRdb copy is restricted to in-frame clones and leaves out a portion. The data hold about 83,000 clones, with approximately 87% observed a single time. Sequencing used peripheral blood, obtained on day 0 of MenACWY control vaccination. The receptors originated from an adult in good health.

This rearrangement joins TRBV27 to TRBJ2-1; D remains ambiguous. The CDR3 has 17 amino acids. V lost 3 bases and J lost 1, with 16 bases in between. From germline, CDR1 is MNHEY and CDR2 SMNVEV (reference sequence). The CDR3, as DNA: TGTGCCAGCAGTTTTTTTCTTGGTGGCAGATCCTACAATGAGCAGTTCTTC. Translation: CASSFFLGGRSYNEQFF.

J is TRBJ2-1 and V is TRBV10-2; 10 bases fit TRBD1. The CDR3 is 12 amino acids. Trimming at V came to 8 bases and at J to 8 bases, leaving 3 bases not matched to a gene. Germline CDR1 and CDR2: WSHSY and SAAADI. The CDR3 loop is CASGQGGDEQFF. For the CDR3, the DNA is TGCGCCAGCGGACAGGGGGGGGATGAGCAGTTCTTC.

The chain joins TRBV29-1 to TRBJ1-1; possible D gene TRBD1, 6 bases. The V gene lost 1 base and the J gene lost 3 bases, with 15 bases spanning the gap. In germline, CDR1 is SQVTM, CDR2 ANQGSEA. This CDR3 is 15 amino acids long. The CDR3 bases are TGCAGCGTTGAAGGTCAAGGGGGGGCTCACACTGAAGCTTTCTTT. Protein product: CSVEGQGGAHTEAFF. The whole variable domain, filled in from reference TRBV29-1 and TRBJ1-1, reads SAVISQKPSRDICQRGTSLTIQCQVDSQVTMMFWYRQQPGQSLTLIATANQGSEATYESGFVIDKFPISRPNLTFSTLTVSNMSPEDSSIYLCSVEGQGGAHTEAFFGQGTRLTVV.

This chain joins TRBV28 and TRBJ2-6, with TRBD1 matching 9 bases. The germline V gene encodes CDR1 MDHEN and CDR2 SYDVKM. V lost 8 bases, J lost 0 bases, and 8 bases stayed unmatched. This CDR3 is 17 amino acids long. The CDR3 sequence is CASQTGGELSGANVLTF. The CDR3 DNA reads TGTGCCAGCCAGACAGGGGGTGAACTCTCTGGGGCCAACGTCCTGACTTTC.

The V call is TRBV18, the J call TRBJ1-4; D gene unclear. This CDR3 has 14 amino acids. Germline V gene lookup returns CDR1 KGHSH and CDR2 LQKENI. The V and J ends lost 6 bases and 5 bases respectively, with 13 bases between them. CDR3 sequence (DNA): TGTGCCAGCTCGATGCAAACGGGGAATGAAAAACTGTTTTTT. This encodes CASSMQTGNEKLFF. Drawing the rest from reference TRBV18 and TRBJ1-4, the complete variable domain is NAGVMQNPRHLVRRRGQEARLRCSPMKGHSHVYWYRQLPEEGLKFMVYLQKENIIDESGMPKERFSAEFPKEGPSILRIQQVVRGDSAAYFCASSMQTGNEKLFFGSGTQLSVL.

CDR3 region: CASSGRGTGNEKLFF. DNA for the CDR3: TGTGCCAGCAGCGGACGGGGGACAGGGAATGAAAAACTGTTTTTT. This rearrangement joins TRBV9 to TRBJ1-4, with 9 bases identical to TRBD1. Per germline, CDR1 SGDLS and CDR2 YYNGEE. The CDR3 is made up of 15 amino acids. The trim removed 3 bases at V and 5 bases at J, leaving 5 bases unmatched.

The rearrangement links TRBV28 to TRBJ2-7; D is perhaps TRBD2 (6 bases). The germline CDR1 and CDR2 sequences are MDHEN and SYDVKM. Trimming shortened V by 7 bases and J by 1 base, and 20 bases separated the two germline ends. This CDR3 is 16 amino acids long. The CDR3: CASKRLGLGGSYEQYF. CDR3 coding DNA: TGTGCCAGCAAGCGTCTGGGACTTGGGGGGTCCTACGAGCAGTACTTC.

The chain links TRBV5-4 to TRBJ1-1, with TRBD1 as a possible D gene (5 bases). CDR1 SGHNT and CDR2 YYREEE come from the germline V gene (reference sequence). The CDR3 is 14 amino acids. The V gene lost 0 bases and the J gene lost 5 bases, with 11 bases spanning the gap. CDR3 amino acids: CASSLGGGITEAFF. CDR3 DNA sequence: TGTGCCAGCAGCTTGGGGGGGGGTATTACTGAAGCTTTCTTT.

In its sample, this clone was seen a few times. The chain is built from TRBV7-2 and TRBJ1-2; TRBD1 might be the D (5 bases). Germline V gene data show CDR1 as SGHTA and CDR2 as FQGNSA. The CDR3 is made up of 13 amino acids. V was pared by 5 bases and J by 5 bases, with 12 bases between. Here the CDR3 reads CASSTHGGYGYTF. The CDR3 nucleotides are TGTGCCAGCAGCACTCATGGGGGATATGGCTACACCTTC.

This clone appeared once. The chain has TRBV27 and TRBJ1-3; D possibly corresponds to TRBD1 (6 bases). Germline lookup yields CDR1 MNHEY and CDR2 SMNVEV (reference sequence). The CDR3 has 15 amino acids. Trimming removed 4 bases at V and 4 bases at J, with 14 bases between. The CDR3 nucleotides are TGTGCCAGCAGTTCTGGGGGGGCAGGAGGAAACACCATATATTTT. It translates to CASSSGGAGGNTIYF.

The genes are TRBV21-1 and TRBJ1-6. TRBV21-1 represents a pseudogene. The CDR3 is 15 amino acids. The CDR3 DNA follows: TGTGCCAGCAGCAAAGGTCGAGCGAGTCCGGCACCCCTCCACTTT. Its translation is CASSKGRASPAPLHF.

This clone was observed a single time. CDR3 protein: CASSLNMPHMLFF. CDR3 bases: TGTGCCAGCAGTTTGAATATGCCCCATATGCTGTTTTTT. This chain joins TRBV28 and TRBJ2-2; no clear D. This CDR3 region has 13 residues. Per germline, CDR1 MDHEN and CDR2 SYDVKM. The V and J ends lost 3 bases and 13 bases respectively, with 15 bases between them.

This clone was recorded only once. The chain combines TRBV6-2 or TRBV6-3 with TRBJ1-1; D gene uncertain. Germline values: CDR1 MNHEY, CDR2 SVGEGT. There are 13 residues in the CDR3. V lost 2 bases and J 6 bases, leaving 10 bases between the germline ends. The DNA of the CDR3 is TGTGCCAGCAGTTACCCCGGGTCGCCTGAAGCTTTCTTT. This encodes CASSYPGSPEAFF.

V and J are TRBV4-1 and TRBJ2-5; possibly TRBD1 for D (6 bases). The germline gives CDR1 MGHRA, CDR2 YSYEKL. The CDR3 extends over 14 amino acids. Trimming stripped 4 bases from V and 5 bases from J, with 14 bases between. The CDR3, as DNA: TGCGCCAGCAGCCGGGGGCCGCCGAGCGAGACCCAGTACTTC. Encoded protein: CASSRGPPSETQYF.